These T cell receptor beta chains were read from a single sample in a study of T cells in tumors after PD-1 blockade. The table came from immunoSEQ multiplex PCR; TCRdb's copy has only in-frame clones and leaves some out. The sample contains approximately 47,000 clones, more than 60% of which appear only once. Sequenced here: PBMCs, sampled before anti-PD-1 therapy. These receptors were obtained from a human donor with advanced basal cell or squamous cell carcinoma (not recorded which). Both conserved end residues are part of each CDR3. D genes are given only for firm matches. Where a row states a size, it is once, few, many or the class of an expanded clone; other rows omit it.

v_gene: TRBV4-1
d_gene: -
abundance: -
j_gene: TRBJ1-5
CDR3aa: CASSQELGQAQHF
CDR3nt: TGCGCCAGCAGCCAAGAGTTGGGTCAGGCCCAGCATTTT

v_gene: TRBV4-2
d_gene: TRBD2
abundance: -
j_gene: TRBJ2-7
CDR3aa: CASSQGSSGGAGEQYF
CDR3nt: TGTGCCAGCAGCCAAGGCTCTAGCGGGGGGGCCGGTGAGCAGTACTTC

v_gene: TRBV2
d_gene: TRBD1
abundance: -
j_gene: TRBJ1-3
CDR3aa: CASSYDRAGNTIYF
CDR3nt: TGTGCCAGCAGTTACGACAGGGCTGGAAACACCATATATTTT

v_gene: TRBV18
d_gene: -
abundance: -
j_gene: TRBJ1-2
CDR3aa: CASSPTTTAGYGYTF
CDR3nt: TGTGCCAGCTCACCTACGACAACCGCGGGCTATGGCTACACCTTC

v_gene: TRBV11-3
d_gene: TRBD2
abundance: -
j_gene: TRBJ2-7
CDR3aa: CASSLERTSGPYEQYF
CDR3nt: TGTGCCAGCAGCTTAGAGCGGACTAGCGGACCCTACGAGCAGTACTTC

v_gene: TRBV12-3/TRBV12-4
d_gene: -
abundance: once
j_gene: TRBJ1-1
CDR3aa: CASRGLSNTEAFF
CDR3nt: TGTGCCAGCAGGGGACTTTCGAACACTGAAGCTTTCTTT

v_gene: TRBV5-8
d_gene: -
abundance: -
j_gene: TRBJ1-2
CDR3aa: CASSLAGARYTF
CDR3nt: TGTGCCAGCAGCTTGGCCGGGGCTCGCTACACCTTC

v_gene: TRBV24-1
d_gene: -
abundance: -
j_gene: TRBJ2-2
CDR3aa: CATSDRRGGLNTGELFF
CDR3nt: TGTGCCACCAGTGATAGGCGGGGAGGCTTGAACACCGGGGAGCTGTTTTTT

v_gene: TRBV5-1
d_gene: -
abundance: -
j_gene: TRBJ1-3
CDR3aa: CASRTGLSGNTIYF
CDR3nt: TGCGCCAGCAGAACAGGGCTTTCTGGAAACACCATATATTTT

v_gene: TRBV29-1
d_gene: TRBD1
abundance: -
j_gene: TRBJ1-3
CDR3aa: CSVTGGGSGNTIYF
CDR3nt: TGCAGCGTTACAGGGGGGGGCTCTGGAAACACCATATATTTT

v_gene: TRBV27
d_gene: TRBD1
abundance: -
j_gene: TRBJ1-2
CDR3aa: CASKRQGAGYGYTF
CDR3nt: TGTGCCAGCAAAAGACAGGGGGCTGGCTATGGCTACACCTTC

v_gene: TRBV7-9
d_gene: TRBD1
abundance: -
j_gene: TRBJ2-3
CDR3aa: CASSFPQDRVADTQYF
CDR3nt: TGTGCCAGCAGCTTCCCCCAGGACAGGGTAGCAGATACGCAGTATTTT

v_gene: TRBV13
d_gene: -
abundance: few
j_gene: TRBJ2-5
CDR3aa: CASSLVHTGGQRETQYF
CDR3nt: TGTGCCAGCAGCTTAGTGCATACCGGGGGGCAACGAGAGACCCAGTACTTC

v_gene: TRBV5-8
d_gene: -
abundance: -
j_gene: TRBJ1-1
CDR3aa: CASRSSLGLNTEAFF
CDR3nt: TGTGCCAGCAGGTCTTCTCTGGGGCTGAACACTGAAGCTTTCTTT

v_gene: TRBV7-9
d_gene: -
abundance: -
j_gene: TRBJ2-3
CDR3aa: CASGRGEGTDTQYF
CDR3nt: TGTGCCAGCGGGCGGGGCGAGGGCACAGATACGCAGTATTTT

v_gene: TRBV12-3/TRBV12-4
d_gene: TRBD2
abundance: -
j_gene: TRBJ2-1
CDR3aa: CASSLGTSNEQFF
CDR3nt: TGTGCCAGCAGTTTAGGGACTAGTAATGAGCAGTTCTTC

v_gene: TRBV18
d_gene: TRBD1
abundance: -
j_gene: TRBJ1-6
CDR3aa: CASSPSGSNRGFSPLHF
CDR3nt: TGTGCCAGCTCACCAAGCGGGTCCAACAGGGGGTTTTCACCCCTCCACTTT

v_gene: TRBV6-5
d_gene: -
abundance: few
j_gene: TRBJ1-3
CDR3aa: CASHSSGNTIYF
CDR3nt: TGTGCCAGTCACAGCTCTGGAAACACCATATATTTT

v_gene: TRBV9
d_gene: TRBD1
abundance: -
j_gene: TRBJ1-3
CDR3aa: CASSETGQGNGNTIYF
CDR3nt: TGTGCCAGCAGCGAGACGGGACAGGGAAATGGAAACACCATATATTTT

v_gene: TRBV3-1/TRBV3-2
d_gene: -
abundance: few
j_gene: TRBJ1-2
CDR3aa: CASSQGEHGYTF
CDR3nt: TGTGCCAGCAGCCAGGGGGAGCATGGCTACACCTTC

v_gene: TRBV7-9
d_gene: -
abundance: -
j_gene: TRBJ2-3
CDR3aa: CASSLSVTDTQYF
CDR3nt: TGTGCCAGCAGCCTTAGTGTCACAGATACGCAGTATTTT

v_gene: TRBV3-1/TRBV3-2
d_gene: -
abundance: -
j_gene: TRBJ1-2
CDR3aa: CASSPYGRNYGYTF
CDR3nt: TGTGCCAGCAGCCCCTACGGGCGGAACTATGGCTACACCTTC